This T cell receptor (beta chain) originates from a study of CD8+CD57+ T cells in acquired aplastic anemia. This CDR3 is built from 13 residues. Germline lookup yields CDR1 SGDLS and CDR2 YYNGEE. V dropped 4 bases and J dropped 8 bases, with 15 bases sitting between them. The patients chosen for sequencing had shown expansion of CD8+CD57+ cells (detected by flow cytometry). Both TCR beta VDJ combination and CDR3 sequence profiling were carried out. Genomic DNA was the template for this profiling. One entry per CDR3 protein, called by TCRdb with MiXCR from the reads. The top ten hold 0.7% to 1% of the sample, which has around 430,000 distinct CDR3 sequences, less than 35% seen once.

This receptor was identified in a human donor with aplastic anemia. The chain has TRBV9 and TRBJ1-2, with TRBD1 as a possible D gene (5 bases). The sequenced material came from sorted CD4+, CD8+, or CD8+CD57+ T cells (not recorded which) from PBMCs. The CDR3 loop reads CASSPTVGGGYTF. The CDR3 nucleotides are TGTGCCAGCAGCCCAACGGTTGGGGGGGGCTACACCTTC.